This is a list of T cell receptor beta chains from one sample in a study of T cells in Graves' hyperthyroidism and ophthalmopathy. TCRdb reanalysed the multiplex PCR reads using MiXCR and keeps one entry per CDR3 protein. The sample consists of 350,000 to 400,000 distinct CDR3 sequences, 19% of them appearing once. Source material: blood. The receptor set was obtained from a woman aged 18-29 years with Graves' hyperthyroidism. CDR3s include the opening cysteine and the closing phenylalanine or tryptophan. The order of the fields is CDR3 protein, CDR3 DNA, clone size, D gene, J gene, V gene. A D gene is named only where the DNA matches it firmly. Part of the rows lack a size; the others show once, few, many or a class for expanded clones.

CDR3 protein: CASRQDRGETKYF
CDR3 DNA: TGTGCCAGCAGGCAAGACAGGGGCGAGACCAAGTACTTC
clone size: few
D gene: TRBD1
J gene: TRBJ2-5
V gene: TRBV6-5

CDR3 protein: CASSQGASYETQYF
CDR3 DNA: TGTGCCAGCAGCCAAGGGGCTAGCTACGAGACCCAGTACTTC
clone size: many
D gene: -
J gene: TRBJ2-5
V gene: TRBV3-1

CDR3 protein: CASSLSQGLLYEQYF
CDR3 DNA: TGTGCCAGCAGTTTGTCCCAGGGGTTACTCTACGAGCAGTACTTC
clone size: many
D gene: -
J gene: TRBJ2-7
V gene: TRBV12-3/TRBV12-4

CDR3 protein: CASSPSGGAGDTQYF
CDR3 DNA: TGTGCCAGCAGTCCTAGCGGGGGGGCCGGTGATACGCAGTATTTT
clone size: many
D gene: TRBD2
J gene: TRBJ2-3
V gene: TRBV12-3/TRBV12-4

CDR3 protein: CATSDSSAGGNSPEYF
CDR3 DNA: TGTGCCACCAGTGATTCCTCTGCGGGGGGTAACTCCCCCGAGTACTTC
clone size: many
D gene: TRBD2
J gene: TRBJ2-5
V gene: TRBV24-1

CDR3 protein: CSARDLGVAGSELYGYTF
CDR3 DNA: TGCAGTGCTAGAGATCTCGGGGTAGCAGGGAGCGAACTCTATGGCTACACCTTC
clone size: many
D gene: -
J gene: TRBJ1-2
V gene: TRBV20-1

CDR3 protein: CATALEGQVSYEQYF
CDR3 DNA: TGTGCCACCGCCCTGGAGGGACAGGTCTCCTACGAGCAGTACTTC
clone size: -
D gene: TRBD1
J gene: TRBJ2-7
V gene: TRBV10-3

CDR3 protein: CASSLQTGTEDQPQHF
CDR3 DNA: TGTGCCAGCAGTTTACAGACCGGGACAGAGGATCAGCCCCAGCATTTT
clone size: few
D gene: TRBD1
J gene: TRBJ1-5
V gene: TRBV28

CDR3 protein: CATSRAPPGIYGYTF
CDR3 DNA: TGTGCCACCAGCAGAGCCCCCCCCGGTATCTATGGCTACACCTTC
clone size: many
D gene: -
J gene: TRBJ1-2
V gene: TRBV15

CDR3 protein: CASSPRRVNYGYTF
CDR3 DNA: TGTGCCAGCAGCCCCCGGCGGGTTAACTATGGCTACACCTTC
clone size: many
D gene: -
J gene: TRBJ1-2
V gene: TRBV7-2

CDR3 protein: CASIIRGQGNYGYTF
CDR3 DNA: TGTGCCAGCATCATCAGGGGACAGGGGAACTATGGCTACACCTTC
clone size: many
D gene: TRBD1
J gene: TRBJ1-2
V gene: TRBV12-3/TRBV12-4

CDR3 protein: CASSSTSGLNTGELFF
CDR3 DNA: TGTGCCAGCAGCTCAACTAGCGGATTAAACACCGGGGAGCTGTTTTTT
clone size: many
D gene: TRBD2
J gene: TRBJ2-2
V gene: TRBV11-2

CDR3 protein: CASSEGTDTQYF
CDR3 DNA: TGTGCCAGCAGTGAGGGCACAGATACGCAGTATTTT
clone size: many
D gene: -
J gene: TRBJ2-3
V gene: TRBV6-4

CDR3 protein: CASSQLTGPITGELFF
CDR3 DNA: TGTGCCAGCAGCCAACTCACGGGGCCCATCACCGGGGAGCTGTTTTTT
clone size: few
D gene: -
J gene: TRBJ2-2
V gene: TRBV11-2

CDR3 protein: CSATPPTGLRVVNTEAFF
CDR3 DNA: TGCAGTGCAACACCCCCAACAGGGTTGCGGGTAGTAAACACTGAAGCTTTCTTT
clone size: many
D gene: -
J gene: TRBJ1-1
V gene: TRBV20-1

CDR3 protein: CASSLDRGREAFF
CDR3 DNA: TGTGCCAGCAGCTTAGATCGGGGCAGGGAAGCTTTCTTT
clone size: many
D gene: -
J gene: TRBJ1-1
V gene: TRBV11-2

CDR3 protein: CSVLRTGGYEQYF
CDR3 DNA: TGCAGCGTCCTCAGGACAGGGGGCTACGAGCAGTACTTC
clone size: -
D gene: TRBD1
J gene: TRBJ2-7
V gene: TRBV29-1

CDR3 protein: CASSLGHIYGYTF
CDR3 DNA: TGTGCCAGCAGCTTAGGTCATATTTATGGCTACACCTTC
clone size: many
D gene: -
J gene: TRBJ1-2
V gene: TRBV7-2

CDR3 protein: CASKSRGTSYGYTF
CDR3 DNA: TGTGCCAGCAAGAGTAGAGGAACCTCCTATGGCTACACCTTC
clone size: many
D gene: -
J gene: TRBJ1-2
V gene: TRBV2

CDR3 protein: CASSEAHQPQHF
CDR3 DNA: TGTGCCAGCAGTGAAGCGCATCAGCCCCAGCATTTT
clone size: many
D gene: -
J gene: TRBJ1-5
V gene: TRBV2

CDR3 protein: CASRGNDVTGELFF
CDR3 DNA: TGTGCCAGCAGGGGCAATGACGTCACCGGGGAGCTGTTTTTT
clone size: many
D gene: -
J gene: TRBJ2-2
V gene: TRBV6-2/TRBV6-3

CDR3 protein: CAKITRGKQGFHQPQHF
CDR3 DNA: TGTGCCAAAATAACCAGGGGCAAACAGGGTTTCCATCAGCCCCAGCATTTT
clone size: many
D gene: -
J gene: TRBJ1-5
V gene: TRBV10-3

CDR3 protein: CASSNLKTGDTEAFF
CDR3 DNA: TGCGCCAGCAGCAACTTGAAGACAGGGGACACTGAAGCTTTCTTT
clone size: many
D gene: TRBD1
J gene: TRBJ1-1
V gene: TRBV5-1

CDR3 protein: CSARNGGGDQETQYF
CDR3 DNA: TGCAGTGCTAGGAACGGCGGGGGGGACCAAGAGACCCAGTACTTC
clone size: many
D gene: TRBD2
J gene: TRBJ2-5
V gene: TRBV20-1

CDR3 protein: CASSETLGPLSYEQYF
CDR3 DNA: TGCGCCAGCAGTGAGACCTTGGGTCCCCTCTCCTACGAGCAGTACTTC
clone size: many
D gene: -
J gene: TRBJ2-7
V gene: TRBV10-2

CDR3 protein: CAWSTFGQLFNYGYTF
CDR3 DNA: TGTGCCTGGAGTACCTTCGGACAGCTCTTTAACTATGGCTACACCTTC
clone size: many
D gene: -
J gene: TRBJ1-2
V gene: TRBV30

CDR3 protein: CASRLDTGELFF
CDR3 DNA: TGTGCCAGCAGGCTAGACACCGGGGAGCTGTTTTTT
clone size: -
D gene: -
J gene: TRBJ2-2
V gene: TRBV2